This TCR beta chain was retrieved from a study of T cell repertoires in cytomegalovirus infection. The CDR3 spans 15 residues. Per the germline V gene, CDR1 is SGHKS and CDR2 is YYEKEE (reference sequence). With 2 bases removed from V and 5 bases from J, the gap between germline ends came to 15 bases. Each CDR3 protein is one row after TCRdb ran MiXCR on the reads. The table records approximately 250,000 distinct CDR3 sequences, over 20% of them present only once. V gene TRBV5-5 combines with J gene TRBJ2-3; no firm D call. The specimen sequenced was CD8+ T cells from PBMCs. The sequence came from a human donor in good health (CMV status not recorded). Some clones in this sample may be carry-over from other donors' samples. CDR3 coding DNA: TGTGCCAGCAGCTTCATTCTAAGGATTGGAGATACGCAGTATTTT. This codes for CASSFILRIGDTQYF. The full variable domain, its missing parts supplied by reference TRBV5-5 and TRBJ2-3, is DAGVTQSPTHLIKTRGQQVTLRCSPISGHKSVSWYQQVLGQGPQFIFQYYEKEERGRGNFPDRFSARQFPNYSSELNVNALLLGDSALYLCASSFILRIGDTQYFGPGTRLTVL.